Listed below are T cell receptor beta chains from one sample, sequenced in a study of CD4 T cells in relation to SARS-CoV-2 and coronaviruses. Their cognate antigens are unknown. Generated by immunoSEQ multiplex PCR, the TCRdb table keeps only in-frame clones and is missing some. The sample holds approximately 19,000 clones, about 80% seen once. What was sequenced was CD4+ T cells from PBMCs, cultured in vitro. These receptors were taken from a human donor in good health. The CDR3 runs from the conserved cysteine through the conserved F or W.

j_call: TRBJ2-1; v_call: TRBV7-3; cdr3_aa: CASSLPGTGNNEQFF
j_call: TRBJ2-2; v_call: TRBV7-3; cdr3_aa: CASSLLTGGSGELFF
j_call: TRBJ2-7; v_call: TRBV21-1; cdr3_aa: CASSKEVGDSKYF
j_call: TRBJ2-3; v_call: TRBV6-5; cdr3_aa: CASSYGTGTDTQYF
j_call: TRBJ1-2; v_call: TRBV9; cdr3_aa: CASSEGRDYGYTF
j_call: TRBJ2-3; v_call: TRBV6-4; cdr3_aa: CASSDSADTSATQYF
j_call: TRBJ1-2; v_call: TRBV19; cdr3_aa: CASTTGTGNYGYTF
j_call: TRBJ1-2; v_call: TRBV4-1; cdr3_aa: CASSQKGQGADGYTF
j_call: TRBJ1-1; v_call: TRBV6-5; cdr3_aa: CASSTLWGTEAFF
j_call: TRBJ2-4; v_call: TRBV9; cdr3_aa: CASSVSELAKNIQYF
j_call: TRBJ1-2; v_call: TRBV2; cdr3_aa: CASRDSGGDGYTF
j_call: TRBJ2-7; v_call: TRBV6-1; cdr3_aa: CASSESDRSLEQYF
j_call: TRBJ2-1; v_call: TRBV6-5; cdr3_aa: CACQREGYYNEQFF